This TCR beta chain comes out of a study of T cell repertoires in ileal Crohn's disease. Study details: Less than 45% were active smokers at surgery; median disease duration was roughly eight years. Thiopurines (11) or anti-TNF agents (18) were given postoperatively to about half. Study findings and constraints: Clonal expansions were more frequent in active smokers than non-smokers at surgery. Endoscopic recurrence occurred in every patient whose clonality exceeded 26.8%.

Clones were sequenced by immunoSEQ multiplex PCR, and TCRdb holds only the in-frame ones, with some missing. Counted here are 15,000 or so clones, more than 85% occurring once; the ten biggest clones make up around 3.2%. Of note for this clone: Antigen unknown.

Trimming shortened V by 3 bases and J by 2 bases, and 7 bases separated the two germline ends. This CDR3 comprises 14 residues. Germline loops: CDR1 KGHSH, CDR2 LQKENI. The sample comprised ileal tissue. J is TRBJ2-2 and V is TRBV18; D unclear. This receptor was obtained from an adult with Crohn's disease. DNA for the CDR3: TGTGCCAGCTCACCTGACATAAACACCGGGGAGCTGTTTTTT. Protein: CASSPDINTGELFF.